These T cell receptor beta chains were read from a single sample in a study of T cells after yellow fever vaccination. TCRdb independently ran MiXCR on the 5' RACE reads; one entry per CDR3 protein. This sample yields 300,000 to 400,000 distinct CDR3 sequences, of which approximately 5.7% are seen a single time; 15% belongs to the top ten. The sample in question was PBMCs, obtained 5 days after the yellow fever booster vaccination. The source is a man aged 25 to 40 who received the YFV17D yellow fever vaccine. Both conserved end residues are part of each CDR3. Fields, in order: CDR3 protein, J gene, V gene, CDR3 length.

CDR3aa: CSVEDIAQESTEAFF; j_gene: TRBJ1-1; v_gene: TRBV29-1; len: 15
CDR3aa: CASRGLEKLFF; j_gene: TRBJ1-4; v_gene: TRBV19; len: 11
CDR3aa: CASSLPSSGGNNEQFF; j_gene: TRBJ2-1; v_gene: TRBV7-9; len: 16
CDR3aa: CASSLAGTTNTGELFF; j_gene: TRBJ2-2; v_gene: TRBV5-1; len: 16
CDR3aa: CASSQTPQQPQHF; j_gene: TRBJ1-5; v_gene: TRBV3-1; len: 13
CDR3aa: CASSFRGREGETQYF; j_gene: TRBJ2-5; v_gene: TRBV5-5; len: 15
CDR3aa: CASSQLDQGVDVKAFF; j_gene: TRBJ1-1; v_gene: TRBV16; len: 16
CDR3aa: CASSFRAGGPMSDEQFF; j_gene: TRBJ2-1; v_gene: TRBV5-1; len: 17
CDR3aa: CSVEGQGAYTQYF; j_gene: TRBJ2-3; v_gene: TRBV29-1; len: 13
CDR3aa: CASSLERTLNTEAFF; j_gene: TRBJ1-1; v_gene: TRBV7-8; len: 15
CDR3aa: CSVPRPPGQQETQYF; j_gene: TRBJ2-5; v_gene: TRBV29-1; len: 15
CDR3aa: CASSQGGGPTDTQYF; j_gene: TRBJ2-3; v_gene: TRBV4-2; len: 15
CDR3aa: CSASKVLGLDTQYF; j_gene: TRBJ2-3; v_gene: TRBV20-1; len: 14
CDR3aa: CASSLGAGTHEQYF; j_gene: TRBJ2-7; v_gene: TRBV5-1; len: 14
CDR3aa: CASSLRDSLPYEQYF; j_gene: TRBJ2-7; v_gene: TRBV19; len: 15
CDR3aa: CASSHRGEGGTDTQYF; j_gene: TRBJ2-3; v_gene: TRBV4-2; len: 16
CDR3aa: CSASDDFPHEQYF; j_gene: TRBJ2-7; v_gene: TRBV20-1; len: 13
CDR3aa: CATTSPYEYIVELFF; j_gene: TRBJ2-2; v_gene: TRBV6-2/TRBV6-3; len: 15
CDR3aa: CASSLSPGTGANVLTF; j_gene: TRBJ2-6; v_gene: TRBV12-3/TRBV12-4; len: 16
CDR3aa: CASSFQGAYEQYF; j_gene: TRBJ2-7; v_gene: TRBV12-3/TRBV12-4; len: 13
CDR3aa: CASSFFDYEQYF; j_gene: TRBJ2-7; v_gene: TRBV5-5; len: 12
CDR3aa: CASSPRQGGRTDTQYF; j_gene: TRBJ2-3; v_gene: TRBV12-3/TRBV12-4; len: 16
CDR3aa: CASSVGQGSYNEQFF; j_gene: TRBJ2-1; v_gene: TRBV2; len: 15
CDR3aa: CSVLIRTYEQYF; j_gene: TRBJ2-7; v_gene: TRBV29-1; len: 12
CDR3aa: CASSTGLPAETQYF; j_gene: TRBJ2-5; v_gene: TRBV19; len: 14
CDR3aa: CASSQDVGRHTEAFF; j_gene: TRBJ1-1; v_gene: TRBV4-3; len: 15
CDR3aa: CASSHLTSGYEQYF; j_gene: TRBJ2-7; v_gene: TRBV3-1; len: 14
CDR3aa: CASSSPSGTLSDTQYF; j_gene: TRBJ2-3; v_gene: TRBV12-3/TRBV12-4; len: 16
CDR3aa: CASAEGVVSYEQYF; j_gene: TRBJ2-7; v_gene: TRBV9; len: 14
CDR3aa: CASREGGYNEQFF; j_gene: TRBJ2-1; v_gene: TRBV7-2; len: 13
CDR3aa: CASGYNEQFF; j_gene: TRBJ2-1; v_gene: TRBV5-4; len: 10
CDR3aa: CASRNVDTQYF; j_gene: TRBJ2-3; v_gene: TRBV6-5; len: 11
CDR3aa: CSGAVGETQYF; j_gene: TRBJ2-5; v_gene: TRBV29-1; len: 11
CDR3aa: CASSLEGQGGREQFF; j_gene: TRBJ2-1; v_gene: TRBV11-2; len: 15
CDR3aa: CSVTGAGNTIYF; j_gene: TRBJ1-3; v_gene: TRBV29-1; len: 12
CDR3aa: CASSLDRERGTQYF; j_gene: TRBJ2-5; v_gene: TRBV12-3/TRBV12-4; len: 14
CDR3aa: CASSYRSENTEAFF; j_gene: TRBJ1-1; v_gene: TRBV12-3/TRBV12-4; len: 14
CDR3aa: CASSSKRTSGNNEQFF; j_gene: TRBJ2-1; v_gene: TRBV12-3/TRBV12-4; len: 16
CDR3aa: CASSWDREAEQYF; j_gene: TRBJ2-7; v_gene: TRBV5-1; len: 13
CDR3aa: CSVGGTPNAGANVLTF; j_gene: TRBJ2-6; v_gene: TRBV29-1; len: 16
CDR3aa: CASSLEQRNSDTQYF; j_gene: TRBJ2-3; v_gene: TRBV5-1; len: 15
CDR3aa: CASGSTGTRGETQYF; j_gene: TRBJ2-5; v_gene: TRBV18; len: 15
CDR3aa: CSASSNSPLHF; j_gene: TRBJ1-6; v_gene: TRBV20-1; len: 11
CDR3aa: CASTVRSYYGYTF; j_gene: TRBJ1-2; v_gene: TRBV19; len: 13
CDR3aa: CAISDPNFRNTGELFF; j_gene: TRBJ2-2; v_gene: TRBV10-3; len: 16